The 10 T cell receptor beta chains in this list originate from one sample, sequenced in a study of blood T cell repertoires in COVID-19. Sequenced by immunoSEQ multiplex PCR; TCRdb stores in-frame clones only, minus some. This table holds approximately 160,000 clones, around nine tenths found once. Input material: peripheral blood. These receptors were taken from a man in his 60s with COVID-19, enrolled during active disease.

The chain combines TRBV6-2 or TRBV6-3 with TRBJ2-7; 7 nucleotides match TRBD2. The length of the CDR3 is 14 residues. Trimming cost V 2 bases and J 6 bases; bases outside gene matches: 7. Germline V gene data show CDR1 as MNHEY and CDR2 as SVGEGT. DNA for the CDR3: TGTGCCAGCAGTTACGGTGCGGGAGCTGGCGAGCAGTACTTC. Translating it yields CASSYGAGAGEQYF.

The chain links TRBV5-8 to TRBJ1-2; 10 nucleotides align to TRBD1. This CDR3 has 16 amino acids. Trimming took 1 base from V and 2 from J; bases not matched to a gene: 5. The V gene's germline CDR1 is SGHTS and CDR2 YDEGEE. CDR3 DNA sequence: TGTGCCAGCAGCTTGATGGGACAGGGGCGGAACTATGGCTACACCTTC. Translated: CASSLMGQGRNYGYTF.

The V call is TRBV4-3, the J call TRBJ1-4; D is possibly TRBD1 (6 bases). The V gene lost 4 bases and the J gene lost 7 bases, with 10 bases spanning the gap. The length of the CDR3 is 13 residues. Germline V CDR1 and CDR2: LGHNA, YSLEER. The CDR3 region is CASSRQDSEKLFF. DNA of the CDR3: TGCGCCAGCAGCCGCCAGGACAGTGAAAAACTGTTTTTT.

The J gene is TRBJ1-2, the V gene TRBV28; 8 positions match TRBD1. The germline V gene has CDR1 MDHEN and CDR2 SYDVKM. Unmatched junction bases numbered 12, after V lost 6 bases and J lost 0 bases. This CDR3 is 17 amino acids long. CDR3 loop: CASRSGQGVESNYGYTF. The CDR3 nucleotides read TGTGCCAGCAGGTCCGGACAGGGCGTAGAATCTAACTATGGCTACACCTTC.

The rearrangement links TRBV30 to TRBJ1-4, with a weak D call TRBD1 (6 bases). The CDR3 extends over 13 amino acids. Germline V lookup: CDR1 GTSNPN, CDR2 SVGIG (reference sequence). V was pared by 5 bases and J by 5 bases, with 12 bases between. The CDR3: CAWATGQNEKLFF. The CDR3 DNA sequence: TGTGCCTGGGCGACAGGACAAAATGAAAAACTGTTTTTT.

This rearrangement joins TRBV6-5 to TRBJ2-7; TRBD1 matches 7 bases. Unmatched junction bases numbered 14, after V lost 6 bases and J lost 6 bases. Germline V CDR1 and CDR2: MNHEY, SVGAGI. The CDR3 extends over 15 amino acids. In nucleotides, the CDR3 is TGTGCCAGCAGCCCCGCTTACGACAGGGTTTCCGAGCAGTACTTC. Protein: CASSPAYDRVSEQYF.

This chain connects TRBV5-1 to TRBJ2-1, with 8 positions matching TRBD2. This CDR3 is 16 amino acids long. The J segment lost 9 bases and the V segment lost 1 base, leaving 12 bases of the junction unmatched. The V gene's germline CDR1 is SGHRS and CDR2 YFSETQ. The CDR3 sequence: CASSLRFSGTTGEQFF. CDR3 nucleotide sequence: TGCGCCAGCAGCTTGAGATTTAGCGGGACAACGGGTGAGCAGTTCTTC.

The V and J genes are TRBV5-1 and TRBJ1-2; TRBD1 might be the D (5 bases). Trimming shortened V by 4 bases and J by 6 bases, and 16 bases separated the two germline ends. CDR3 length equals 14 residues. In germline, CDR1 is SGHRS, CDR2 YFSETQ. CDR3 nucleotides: TGCGCCAGCAGCCAGGGTAGTCCGGGTGATGGCTACACCTTC. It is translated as CASSQGSPGDGYTF. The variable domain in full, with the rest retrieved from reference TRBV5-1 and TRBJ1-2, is KAGVTQTPRYLIKTRGQQVTLSCSPISGHRSVSWYQQTPGQGLQFLFEYFSETQRNKGNFPGRFSGRQFSNSRSEMNVSTLELGDSALYLCASSQGSPGDGYTFGSGTRLTVV.

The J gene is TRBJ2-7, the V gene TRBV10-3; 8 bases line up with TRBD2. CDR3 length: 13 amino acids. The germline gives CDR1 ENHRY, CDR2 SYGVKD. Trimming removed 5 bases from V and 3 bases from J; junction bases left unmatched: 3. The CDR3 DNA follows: TGTGCCATCAGTCCTAGCGGGCTCTACGAGCAGTACTTC. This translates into CAISPSGLYEQYF.

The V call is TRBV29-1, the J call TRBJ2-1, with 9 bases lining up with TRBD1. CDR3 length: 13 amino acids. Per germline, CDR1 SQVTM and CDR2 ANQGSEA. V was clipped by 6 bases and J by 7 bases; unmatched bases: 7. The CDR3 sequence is CSVGTGGGNEQFF. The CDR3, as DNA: TGCAGCGTGGGAACAGGGGGCGGGAATGAGCAGTTCTTC.